The present T cell receptor (beta chain) was sequenced within a study of T cell responses to AZD1222 COVID-19 vaccine. Findings and caveats of the study: Of spike-specific TCRs, nearly half reportedly target regions left unmutated in variants. Just five to seven people given AZD1222 tested seropositive at baseline. The breadth and depth of Spike-specific TCRs increased once two AZD1222 doses had been given.

This table comes from immunoSEQ multiplex PCR, and its TCRdb copy is limited to in-frame clones, with some not included. The repertoire holds 90,000 to 120,000 clones, with around 92% as singletons. There are 13 residues in the CDR3. CDR1 and CDR2 (germline): ENHRY, SYGVKD. Deletions cut 7 bases from V and 9 bases from J, with 13 bases between. About this clone itself: Its antigen is unidentified.

Whether given at about 4 or about 12 weeks, second doses were pooled. The sample consisted of peripheral blood, taken 28 days after the second AZD1222 dose. The TCR sequence derives from an adult who received the AZD1222 COVID-19 vaccine. The rearrangement uses TRBV10-3 and TRBJ1-6; perhaps TRBD1 as D (6 bases). CDR3 sequence: CAITRDISSPLHF. The CDR3 DNA reads TGTGCCATCACCCGGGACATCAGTTCACCCCTCCACTTT.